One TCR beta chain is described in this entry. Antigen unknown. This sample was included in a study of shared clonotypes between healthy human individuals. Method: immunoSEQ multiplex PCR; TCRdb's copy keeps in-frame clones and lacks some. This sample has over 750,000 clones; approximately 97% occur once, and the top ten carry about 0.21%. Naive CD8 cells comprised CD45RO-negative, CCR7-positively selected cells, excluding terminally differentiated effector memory CD45RA+ cells. Findings and caveats of the study: A generally larger estimated richness was seen in naive subsets than in memory subsets.

CDR3 size: 10 residues. The V end was cut by 6 bases, the J end by 9 bases, with 11 bases between. Germline CDR1 reads DFQATT; CDR2 reads SNEGSKA (reference sequence). Sequencing was carried out using naive CD8+ T cells sorted from blood. The clonotype comes from a man younger than 45 in good health. The chain combines TRBV20-1 with TRBJ2-5, with D possibly TRBD1 on 6 matching bases. The CDR3 DNA reads TGCAGTGCCCGCAGGGGTTCCCAGTACTTC. It is translated as CSARRGSQYF.